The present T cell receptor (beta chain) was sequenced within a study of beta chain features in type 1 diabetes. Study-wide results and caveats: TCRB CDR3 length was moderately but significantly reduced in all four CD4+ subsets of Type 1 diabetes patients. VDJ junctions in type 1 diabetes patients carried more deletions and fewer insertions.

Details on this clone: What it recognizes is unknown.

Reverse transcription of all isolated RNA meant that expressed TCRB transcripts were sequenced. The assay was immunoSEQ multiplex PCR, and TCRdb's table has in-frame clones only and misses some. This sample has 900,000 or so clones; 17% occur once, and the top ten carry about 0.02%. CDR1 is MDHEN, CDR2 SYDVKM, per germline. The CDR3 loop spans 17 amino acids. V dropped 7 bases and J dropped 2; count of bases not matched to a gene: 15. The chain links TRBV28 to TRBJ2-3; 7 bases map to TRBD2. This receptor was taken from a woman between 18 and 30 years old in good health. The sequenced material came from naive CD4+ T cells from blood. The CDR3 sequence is CASNSVLAGPVTDTQYF. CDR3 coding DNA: TGTGCCAGCAATTCGGTCTTAGCGGGTCCTGTCACAGATACGCAGTATTTT.